Presented here are 29 T cell receptor beta chains from one specimen sequenced in a study of blood T cell repertoires in COVID-19. Clones were read by immunoSEQ multiplex PCR, and TCRdb kept only the in-frame ones, dropping some. The repertoire holds 220,000 or so clones, approximately 78% seen once, with roughly 8% in the top ten. Sequenced sample: peripheral blood. These receptors were obtained from a woman aged 80 or over with COVID-19, enrolled during active disease.

This chain uses TRBV6-2 or TRBV6-3 with TRBJ2-7; the D gene is possibly TRBD2 (6 bases). This CDR3 has 14 residues. V was clipped by 2 bases and J by 3 bases, with 11 bases between them. Germline loops: CDR1 MNHEY, CDR2 SVGEGT. This CDR3 is CASSYSSGHYEQYF. The DNA for the CDR3 is TGTGCCAGCAGTTACAGTAGCGGACACTACGAGCAGTACTTC.

The chain's CDR3 is CASSTRGGGSGEQFF. The CDR3 DNA reads TGTGCCAGCAGCACCAGGGGCGGAGGTTCGGGTGAGCAGTTCTTC. V usage is TRBV28 and J usage is TRBJ2-1; tentative D call: TRBD1 (6 bases). This CDR3 region has 15 residues. V was trimmed by 6 bases and J by 9 bases, leaving 21 bases between them. Per germline, CDR1 MDHEN and CDR2 SYDVKM.

V gene TRBV2 combines with J gene TRBJ2-6; TRBD1 might be the D (5 bases). V was cut by 1 base and J by 2 bases, with 6 bases left in between. Per the germline V gene, CDR1 is SNHLY and CDR2 is FYNNEI. The CDR3 is 15 amino acids. The CDR3 DNA follows: TGTGCCAGCAGTGAAGAAGGGGCTGGGGCCAACGTCCTGACTTTC. It yields the protein CASSEEGAGANVLTF.

The genes are TRBV7-8 and TRBJ1-3; no definite D call. Germline loops: CDR1 SGHVS, CDR2 FQNEAQ. The V end was cut by 0 bases, the J end by 9 bases, with 9 bases between. The CDR3 runs 13 residues. The CDR3 loop is CASSLAEDTTIYF. The CDR3 DNA sequence: TGTGCCAGCAGCTTAGCAGAGGATACCACCATATATTTT. Based on the CDR3 plus reference TRBV7-8 and TRBJ1-3, the full variable domain is GAGVSQSPRYKVAKRGQDVALRCDPISGHVSLFWYQQALGQGPEFLTYFQNEAQLDKSGLPSDRFFAERPEGSVSTLKIQRTQQEDSAVYLCASSLAEDTTIYFGEGSWLTVV.

This clone came up a few times. The J gene is TRBJ1-1, the V gene TRBV2, with 7 bases identical to TRBD1. There are 15 residues in the CDR3. The germline V gene has CDR1 SNHLY and CDR2 FYNNEI. Unmatched junction bases numbered 9, after V lost 2 bases and J lost 6 bases. CDR3 coding DNA: TGTGCCAGCAGTGAATCTTGGGCAGGGGGGCCTGAAGCTTTCTTT. Protein sequence: CASSESWAGGPEAFF.

This clone turned up a few times. The CDR3 loop reads CASSSDTEAFF. The CDR3 DNA sequence: TGTGCCAGCAGTTCTGACACTGAAGCTTTCTTT. V and J are TRBV6-6 and TRBJ1-1, with unresolved D. The length of the CDR3 is 11 residues. The V end lost 4 bases, the J end lost 3 bases, and 3 bases lay between the germline ends. The V gene's germline CDR1 is MNHNY and CDR2 SVGAGI (reference sequence).

The V gene is TRBV2, the J gene TRBJ1-5; maybe TRBD1 (5 bases). The CDR3 runs 13 residues. V was cut by 11 bases and J by 0 bases, with 11 bases left in between. CDR1 and CDR2 (germline): SNHLY, FYNNEI. This chain's CDR3 is CAFQGDSNQPQHF. Written as DNA, the CDR3 is TGTGCCTTCCAAGGGGATAGCAATCAGCCCCAGCATTTT.

The chain's CDR3 is CASSRRASGVDEQYF. The DNA for the CDR3 is TGTGCCAGCAGCCGAAGGGCTAGCGGGGTGGACGAGCAGTACTTC. The V and J genes are TRBV7-9 and TRBJ2-7; 9 bases fit TRBD2. This CDR3 spans 15 amino acids. Germline CDR1 is SEHNR and CDR2 is FQNEAQ (reference sequence). With V trimmed by 5 bases and J by 5 bases, 10 bases remained unmatched.

The chain is built from TRBV27 and TRBJ2-1; TRBD2 agrees at 8 bases. The CDR3 is 14 amino acids. With V trimmed by 5 bases and J by 7 bases, 7 bases remained unmatched. Per germline, CDR1 MNHEY and CDR2 SMNVEV (reference sequence). The CDR3 here is CASSSLAGVNEQFF. CDR3 bases: TGTGCCAGCAGTAGTCTAGCGGGTGTGAATGAGCAGTTCTTC.

This chain connects TRBV30 to TRBJ2-7; a weak D match, TRBD1 (5 bases). The length of the CDR3 is 14 residues. Germline assignment: CDR1 GTSNPN and CDR2 SVGIG (reference sequence). V gave up 1 base and J gave up 0 bases, with 10 bases separating them. Written as DNA, the CDR3 is TGTGCCTGGAGTGCGGGCCAGGGCTCCTACGAGCAGTACTTC. It codes for CAWSAGQGSYEQYF.

The rearrangement joins TRBV20-1 to TRBJ1-5; D unclear. This CDR3 has 10 residues. Trimming left V 2 bases short and J 11 bases short, with 7 bases between. Germline values: CDR1 DFQATT, CDR2 SNEGSKA (reference sequence). The CDR3 region is CSARHTTQHF. The CDR3 coding sequence is TGCAGTGCTAGACACACGACCCAGCATTTT.

The chain recombines TRBV27 with TRBJ1-1, with TRBD1 matching over 7 bases. Trimming removed 3 bases from V and 11 bases from J; junction bases left unmatched: 15. Per germline, CDR1 MNHEY and CDR2 SMNVEV (reference sequence). The CDR3 length is 15 residues. The CDR3 here is CASSFKGGQVLGAFF. The CDR3 DNA is TGTGCCAGCAGTTTTAAGGGCGGACAGGTGCTTGGGGCTTTCTTT.

This chain uses TRBV5-1 with TRBJ2-6; 9 positions match TRBD1. The CDR3 is 22 amino acids. The V gene end was trimmed by 1 base and the J gene end by 0 bases; junction bases not matched to a gene: 17. Germline CDR1 and CDR2: SGHRS and YFSETQ. CDR3 amino acids: CASSLKTGTGSGISSGANVLTF. In DNA, the CDR3 is TGCGCCAGCAGCTTGAAAACTGGGACAGGGTCAGGGATCTCCTCTGGGGCCAACGTCCTGACTTTC.

This clone was seen only once. This sample includes further DNA sequences coding for the same CDR3. V usage is TRBV30 and J usage is TRBJ2-7; no firm D call. This CDR3 region has 12 residues. Trimming cost V 2 bases and J 2 bases, with 7 bases left between them. Germline assignment: CDR1 GTSNPN and CDR2 SVGIG (reference sequence). The CDR3 bases are TGTGCCTGGAGTTCTACAGCCTACGAGCAGTACTTC. Its translation is CAWSSTAYEQYF.

This clone was counted a few times. This CDR3 is CASSYSGSGNTIYF. CDR3 sequence (DNA): TGTGCCAGCAGCTATTCCGGCTCTGGAAACACCATATATTTT. The J gene is TRBJ1-3, the V gene TRBV11-2; the D is unclear. Trimming removed 4 bases at V and 0 bases at J, with 7 bases between. CDR1 and CDR2 from the germline V gene are SGHAT and FQNNGV. The CDR3 is 14 residues long.

The chain recombines TRBV9 with TRBJ1-1; no reliable D call. CDR1 is SGDLS, CDR2 YYNGEE, per germline. The CDR3 runs to 13 residues. The ends were cut back, 4 bases at V and 4 bases at J, with 11 bases in the middle. CDR3 in DNA: TGTGCCAGCAGCTCGGGAGGTCGCACTGAAGCTTTCTTT. It yields the protein CASSSGGRTEAFF.

V usage is TRBV5-1 and J usage is TRBJ1-2, with D possibly being TRBD1 (6 bases). The CDR3 has 15 amino acids. CDR1 and CDR2 (germline): SGHRS, YFSETQ. V lost 4 bases to trimming and J lost 6 bases, with 19 bases between them. Here the CDR3 DNA reads TGCGCCAGCAGCCGACTGAGTACAGGGATCGATGGCTACACCTTC. It codes for CASSRLSTGIDGYTF.

The chain has TRBV2 and TRBJ2-1, with D unresolved. Trimming left V 5 bases short and J 9 bases short, with 11 bases between. The CDR3 covers 12 residues. The germline V gene encodes CDR1 SNHLY and CDR2 FYNNEI. This CDR3 is CASSYQAIEQFF. The CDR3 coding sequence is TGTGCCAGCAGTTATCAGGCTATTGAGCAGTTCTTC.

This clone was counted once. The chain couples TRBV15 to TRBJ2-5; a weak D match, TRBD1 (5 bases). Germline V gene sequence: CDR1 LNHNV, CDR2 YYDKDF (reference sequence). V was pared by 5 bases and J by 4 bases, with 20 bases between. This CDR3 has 16 residues. In DNA form, the CDR3 reads TGTGCCACCAGCGGGCGACAGAGCCGAATCGCAGAGACCCAGTACTTC. This sequence encodes CATSGRQSRIAETQYF.

The V call is TRBV7-8, the J call TRBJ2-3, with D maybe TRBD1 (6 bases). The germline V gene has CDR1 SGHVS and CDR2 FQNEAQ. Trimming stripped 5 bases from V and 2 bases from J, with 17 bases between. This CDR3 comprises 16 residues. CDR3 amino acids: CASSPYPGHLTDTQYF. CDR3 nucleotides: TGTGCCAGCAGCCCCTATCCGGGACACCTCACAGATACGCAGTATTTT. The full variable domain, its missing parts supplied by reference TRBV7-8 and TRBJ2-3, is GAGVSQSPRYKVAKRGQDVALRCDPISGHVSLFWYQQALGQGPEFLTYFQNEAQLDKSGLPSDRFFAERPEGSVSTLKIQRTQQEDSAVYLCASSPYPGHLTDTQYFGPGTRLTVL.

The chain has TRBV7-2 and TRBJ1-2, with D possibly matching TRBD1 (6 bases). The CDR3 runs to 14 residues. Looked up from germline, CDR1 is SGHTA and CDR2 is FQGNSA. V was trimmed by 1 base and J by 5 bases, leaving 11 bases between them. For the CDR3, the DNA is TGTGCCAGCAGCTTAGATAAGGGGGGGTATGGCTACACCTTC. Encoded protein: CASSLDKGGYGYTF.

This chain links TRBV11-2 with TRBJ1-2; D gene unclear. Germline CDR1 is SGHAT and CDR2 is FQNNGV. Between the trimmed V and J ends, which lost 2 bases and 4 bases, there was a span of 14 bases. This CDR3 spans 15 amino acids. For the CDR3, the DNA is TGTGCCAGCAGCTTAATAAGAGGTGCTACCTATGGCTACACCTTC. Amino acids: CASSLIRGATYGYTF.

The chain carries TRBV25-1 and TRBJ2-7; D perhaps matches TRBD1 (5 bases). V lost 4 bases to trimming and J lost 2 bases, with 12 bases between them. The CDR3 contains 14 residues. Germline CDR1 reads MGHDK; CDR2 reads SYGVNS. CDR3 DNA: TGTGCCAGCAGTGCCTTCGGACACACCTACGAGCAGTACTTC. It encodes CASSAFGHTYEQYF.

J is TRBJ1-2 and V is TRBV7-9; unclear D gene. This CDR3 is 13 amino acids long. Trimming stripped 0 bases from V and 7 bases from J, with 9 bases between. Per germline, CDR1 SEHNR and CDR2 FQNEAQ (reference sequence). The CDR3 region is CASSLAQPGGYTF. The DNA of the CDR3 is TGTGCCAGCAGCTTAGCCCAACCGGGTGGCTACACCTTC.

V usage is TRBV27 and J usage is TRBJ1-2, with 8 bases matching TRBD1. This CDR3 is built from 17 residues. V gave up 4 bases and J gave up 2 bases; unmatched junction bases: 12. Germline CDR1 reads MNHEY; CDR2 reads SMNVEV (reference sequence). CDR3 DNA: TGTGCCAGCAGTTCAACGTCCAGGGGGCTTCCGAACTATGGCTACACCTTC. Its translation is CASSSTSRGLPNYGYTF.

The genes are TRBV11-1 and TRBJ1-1; D is uncertain. Germline CDR1 and CDR2: SGHAT and FQDESV (reference sequence). The V end lost 6 bases, the J end lost 0 bases, and 11 bases lay between the germline ends. The CDR3 consists of 14 residues. For the CDR3, the DNA is TGTGCCAGCAGTACTACTTTACTGAACACTGAAGCTTTCTTT. This encodes CASSTTLLNTEAFF.

The CDR3 spells CASSPVPGNTIYF. The DNA for the CDR3 is TGTGCCAGCAGCCCGGTACCTGGAAACACCATATATTTT. The gene calls are TRBV4-2 and TRBJ1-3; D is uncertain. Germline V gene sequence: CDR1 LGHNA, CDR2 YNFKEQ. The ends were cut back, 4 bases at V and 2 bases at J, with 6 bases in the middle. This CDR3 region has 13 residues.

This clone has more than one count but fewer than ten. The J gene is TRBJ2-7, the V gene TRBV7-9, with D tentatively TRBD1 (6 bases). This CDR3 contains 14 residues. The germline CDR1 and CDR2 sequences are SEHNR and FQNEAQ (reference sequence). Trimming shortened V by 2 bases and J by 7 bases, and 15 bases separated the two germline ends. The CDR3 region is CASSLLGDTGEQYF. The DNA for the CDR3 is TGTGCCAGCAGCTTATTGGGGGACACGGGTGAGCAGTACTTC.

The V gene is TRBV3-1 (or the pseudogene TRBV3-2), the J gene TRBJ2-3; possible D gene TRBD1, 7 bases. The germline V and J ends were trimmed by 1 base and 1 base, with 15 bases remaining between them. Germline assignment: CDR1 LGHDT and CDR2 YNNKEL (reference sequence). This CDR3 comprises 17 residues. The DNA of the CDR3 is TGTGCCAGCAGCCAAGGCGTGGCGGGACAGCGCACAGATACGCAGTATTTT. Translated, it gives CASSQGVAGQRTDTQYF.